This TCR beta chain was recorded in a study of blood T cell repertoires in COVID-19. Within 2 weeks before study entry, exposed participants met a COVID-19 case. Original methodology: Amplification of reference gene primers was used by the study to estimate nucleated cell counts. Sequencing used immunoSEQ multiplex PCR; TCRdb keeps in-frame clones, though not all of them. V, J and clone size derive from that table, while D and trimming were established from the DNA sequence. The table records hundreds of thousands of clones, approximately 90% of them present only once. Germline values: CDR1 SGHVS, CDR2 FQNEAQ. This CDR3 comprises 17 residues. V lost 5 bases, J lost 0 bases, and 17 bases lay in between.

This clonotype was obtained from a man between 50 and 59 years old who had been exposed to COVID-19. The sample was PBMCs or T cells enriched from blood (not recorded which). The V gene is TRBV7-8, the J gene TRBJ1-3; no definite D call. The DNA of the CDR3 is TGTGCCAGCAGCCCGATGGGGAGGGCCCTCTCTGGAAACACCATATATTTT. It translates to CASSPMGRALSGNTIYF.